The 2 T cell receptor beta chains given below trace back to one sample, sequenced in a study of post-analysis software for immune sequencing data. Their antigens are not known. Built from TCR beta cDNA, the libraries had unique molecular identifiers in them. From the PCR reads, TCRdb called clonotypes with MiXCR, one entry per CDR3 protein. The table records 800,000 to 950,000 distinct CDR3 sequences, 53% of them present only once. General study points: Five or six TRBV segments, TRBV5-6, TRBV5-1 and TRBV20-1 among them, were found more frequent in patients than controls.

Sequencing input: blood. Receptor source: a girl aged 10-17 years with multiple sclerosis.

CDR3 DNA: TGTGCCACCAGCAGAGAGGGGGGAACAGGGTACAATGAGCAGTTCTTC. Translated, it gives CATSREGGTGYNEQFF. The chain combines TRBV15 with TRBJ2-1; tentatively, D is TRBD1 or TRBD2 (6 bases each). The CDR3 spans 16 residues. Germline V lookup: CDR1 LNHNV, CDR2 YYDKDF (reference sequence). The V and J ends lost 0 bases and 4 bases respectively, with 13 bases between them.

The chain employs TRBV7-9 and TRBJ1-5; no reliable D call. The CDR3 is made up of 17 amino acids. The germline CDR1 and CDR2 sequences are SEHNR and FQNEAQ (reference sequence). Trimming left V 1 base short and J 4 bases short, with 17 bases between. Here the CDR3 reads CASSLGGAEMINQPQHF. DNA of the CDR3: TGTGCCAGCAGCTTAGGAGGCGCCGAAATGATAAATCAGCCCCAGCATTTT.